Below are 2 T cell receptor beta chains sequenced from a single sample in a study of response to subunit inactivated influenza vaccine. One entry per CDR3 protein results from TCRdb running MiXCR on the RT-PCR reads. There are roughly 500,000 distinct CDR3 sequences in the sample; 25% occur only once, and less than 2.5% lies in the top ten. The sample here was CD4+ T cells sorted from PBMCs, taken less than 6 days after vaccination. Receptor source: a man in his forties or fifties who received an inactivated influenza vaccine.

This clonotype has only a few counts. V is TRBV7-3 and J is TRBJ2-3; D call uncertain. Looked up from germline, CDR1 is SGHTA and CDR2 is FQGTGA. Trimming removed 5 bases from V and 1 base from J, with 13 bases in between. CDR3 length equals 15 residues. The CDR3 spells CASSPMTGRTDTQYF. CDR3 DNA: TGTGCCAGCAGCCCGATGACCGGCCGCACAGATACGCAGTATTTT. Complete variable domain (other parts from reference TRBV7-3 and TRBJ2-3): GAGVSQTPSNKVTEKGKYVELRCDPISGHTALYWYRQSLGQGPEFLIYFQGTGAADDSGLPNDRFFAVRPEGSVSTLKIQRTERGDSAVYLCASSPMTGRTDTQYFGPGTRLTVL.

This clonotype was detected a few times. The chain employs TRBV20-1 and TRBJ2-1; 12 nucleotides align to TRBD2. Per germline, CDR1 DFQATT and CDR2 SNEGSKA (reference sequence). With V trimmed by 4 bases and J by 7 bases, 5 bases remained unmatched. The CDR3 runs to 14 residues. The DNA for the CDR3 is TGCAGTGCTACCACTAGCGGGGGGTGGAATGAGCAGTTCTTC. Protein product: CSATTSGGWNEQFF.